This T cell receptor (beta chain) was sequenced during a study of T cells expressing NK-cell markers. For the study at large: Sorted CD3+CD56+NKG2C+, CD3+CD56+NKG2C- and CD3+CD56-NKG2C+ T cells provided the TCR beta repertoires. Overall study results and limits: The same clonotypes also predominated in the CD3+CD56-NKG2C+ fraction of four donors. Dominant NKG2C+ clonotypes made up roughly 1.0-8% of CD8+ T cells in roughly 6 donors.

As for this clonotype: The antigen is not known.

TCRdb re-called the 5' RACE reads and shows each CDR3 protein once, DNA omitted. Its listing shows roughly 450,000 distinct CDR3 sequences. Sample: blood T cells: a sorted CD56 or NKG2C T cell subset, CD4+ or CD8+ T cells, or bulk PBMC T cells (not recorded which). The clonotype originates from a woman in her forties or fifties in good health.

This chain's CDR3 is CATRDLTGINTEAFF. V and J are TRBV24-1 and TRBJ1-1; TCRdb gives TRBD1 as the D gene, but with no DNA this cannot be confirmed. This CDR3 spans 15 amino acids. Germline V gene sequence: CDR1 KGHDR, CDR2 SFDVKD.